The next 18 T cell receptor beta chains were all read from a single sample in a study of blood T cells in healthy people across ages. Together with a sample-barcoded 5' primer, a J-beta primer mix was included in a second PCR lasting about 6 to 12 cycles. From the 5' RACE reads, TCRdb called clonotypes with MiXCR, one entry per CDR3 protein. The sample yields fewer than 900,000 distinct CDR3 sequences, around 34% seen once. Sequences were obtained from blood. The receptors shown here come from a man aged 18-30 years in good health.

The V call is TRBV7-2, the J call TRBJ2-2, with D tentatively TRBD1 (6 bases). The germline V gene encodes CDR1 SGHTA and CDR2 FQGNSA. V lost 6 bases to trimming and J lost 3 bases, with 14 bases between them. The CDR3 has 15 residues. The CDR3 DNA sequence: TGTGCCAGCAGAGCTACAGGGCGTCACACCGGGGAGCTGTTTTTT. This sequence encodes CASRATGRHTGELFF.

This chain uses TRBV6-5 with TRBJ1-1; maybe TRBD1 (5 bases). CDR3 length equals 13 residues. V was trimmed by 4 bases and J by 7 bases, leaving 13 bases between them. The germline CDR1 and CDR2 sequences are MNHEY and SVGAGI. This CDR3 is CASSSQDILEAFF. CDR3 nucleotides: TGTGCCAGCAGTTCCCAGGACATCCTTGAAGCTTTCTTT.

The chain recombines TRBV5-5 with TRBJ1-1; D ambiguous. The CDR3 is made up of 16 amino acids. The germline gives CDR1 SGHKS, CDR2 YYEKEE (reference sequence). The V end lost 3 bases, the J end lost 2 bases, and 17 bases lay between the germline ends. The CDR3 reads CASSYPQALLNTEAFF. Here the CDR3 DNA reads TGTGCCAGCAGCTACCCCCAGGCCCTGCTAAACACTGAAGCTTTCTTT.

The CDR3 nucleotides are TGTGCCAGCAGCTTGATGGGACAGGGGGCCGGCTACACCTTC. Amino acid sequence: CASSLMGQGAGYTF. The chain recombines TRBV5-4 with TRBJ1-2, with 12 nucleotides matching TRBD1. V shed 1 base, J shed 8 bases, and the junction held 3 bases outside the gene matches. Per germline, CDR1 SGHNT and CDR2 YYREEE (reference sequence). This CDR3 region has 14 residues.

The chain links TRBV19 to TRBJ2-1, with D perhaps TRBD1 (5 bases). Per germline, CDR1 LNHDA and CDR2 SQIVND (reference sequence). This CDR3 comprises 11 residues. V lost 4 bases and J lost 8, with 6 bases in between. CDR3 bases: TGTGCCAGTAGTACCAGGGATGAGCAGTTCTTC. It encodes CASSTRDEQFF.

V gene TRBV12-3 or TRBV12-4 combines with J gene TRBJ1-1; tentative D call: TRBD1 (6 bases). V lost 5 bases to trimming and J lost 6 bases, with 10 bases between them. The CDR3 spans 12 residues. CDR3 bases: TGTGCCAGCAGTGGGAGACAGGCTGAAGCTTTCTTT. Translation gives CASSGRQAEAFF.

This clonotype occurred many times. The genes are TRBV5-6 and TRBJ2-1, with D tentatively TRBD1 or TRBD2 (6 bases each). V gave up 0 bases and J gave up 7 bases, with 11 bases separating them. This CDR3 spans 14 amino acids. CDR1 and CDR2 from the germline V gene are SGHDT and YYEEEE. This chain's CDR3 is CASSLARGGNEQFF. The DNA of the CDR3 is TGTGCCAGCAGCTTGGCCAGGGGAGGAAATGAGCAGTTCTTC.

This clonotype was observed a few times. The chain is built from TRBV9 and TRBJ1-2; 7 nucleotides line up with TRBD1. The CDR3 spans 15 residues. V lost 4 bases, J lost 3 bases, and 9 bases stayed unmatched. CDR1 is SGDLS and CDR2 is YYNGEE in the germline V gene. CDR3 sequence: CASSSNRDRDYGYTF. Written as DNA, the CDR3 is TGTGCCAGCAGCTCAAACCGTGACAGGGACTATGGCTACACCTTC.

V and J are TRBV28 and TRBJ1-1; tentatively, D is TRBD1 (6 bases). This CDR3 region has 11 residues. The V end lost 10 bases, the J end lost 5 bases, and 11 bases lay between the germline ends. Germline V gives CDR1 MDHEN, CDR2 SYDVKM. CDR3 nucleotide sequence: TGTGCCACGAGAAGGGGGACTGAAGCTTTCTTT. Translation: CATRRGTEAFF.

Points on this clonotype: A read error may be the cause here, since a much bigger clone is one base away. CDR3 in amino acids: CASSQVSSGGSYEQFF. CDR3 nucleotides: TGTGCCAGCAGCCAAGTTTCTAGCGGAGGTTCCTACGAGCAGTTCTTC. J is TRBJ2-1 and V is TRBV4-2; 7 bases line up with TRBD2. The CDR3 consists of 16 residues. The ends lost 1 base at V and 10 bases at J; junction bases unmatched: 13. Germline assignment: CDR1 LGHNA and CDR2 YNFKEQ.

This clonotype is medium-sized (0.01 to 0.1%) within its sample. The chain has TRBV12-3 or TRBV12-4 and TRBJ2-5, with TRBD1 identical over 8 bases. V gave up 6 bases and J gave up 3 bases; unmatched junction bases: 6. The CDR3 totals 14 residues. CDR3 sequence reads: CASSTSDREETQYF. CDR3 in DNA: TGTGCCAGCAGCACCTCGGACAGGGAAGAGACCCAGTACTTC.

In its sample, this clonotype was seen many times. The chain carries TRBV5-1 and TRBJ2-7; D possibly corresponds to TRBD2 (5 bases). The V and J ends lost 4 bases and 5 bases respectively, with 16 bases between them. This CDR3 has 14 amino acids. CDR1 SGHRS and CDR2 YFSETQ come from the germline V gene. CDR3: CASSMDSAVDEQYF. In nucleotides, the CDR3 is TGCGCCAGCAGCATGGACTCAGCTGTCGACGAGCAGTACTTC.

This clonotype has a single count. The chain couples TRBV11-1 to TRBJ2-1; the match to TRBD2 covers 8 bases. The CDR3 is 15 amino acids. Germline trimming cut 6 bases from V and 4 bases from J; bases unmatched to any gene: 8. From germline, CDR1 is SGHAT and CDR2 FQDESV (reference sequence). CDR3 bases: TGTGCCAGCAGTCCGTCACTAGCGGAATACAATGAGCAGTTCTTC. It yields the protein CASSPSLAEYNEQFF. The variable domain in full, with the rest retrieved from reference TRBV11-1 and TRBJ2-1, is EAEVAQSPRYKITEKSQAVAFWCDPISGHATLYWYRQILGQGPELLVQFQDESVVDDSQLPKDRFSAERLKGVDSTLKIQPAELGDSAMYLCASSPSLAEYNEQFFGPGTRLTVL.

Of note for this clonotype: This may stem from a read error, because a much larger clone lies one nucleotide away. The chain combines TRBV4-3 with TRBJ2-3; no firm D call. This CDR3 spans 13 amino acids. Trimming removed 0 bases from V and 5 bases from J, with 6 bases in between. Germline V gives CDR1 LGHNA, CDR2 YSLEER. The CDR3 bases are TGCGCCAGCAGCCAAGAACTGGTAGATACGCAGTATTTT. This codes for CASSQELVDTQYF.

This clonotype was counted a few times. The chain combines TRBV7-9 with TRBJ2-7, with 8 bases fitting TRBD1. Germline CDR1 and CDR2: SEHNR and FQNEAQ (reference sequence). The V gene end was trimmed by 4 bases and the J gene end by 7 bases; junction bases not matched to a gene: 15. CDR3 length: 16 amino acids. The CDR3 coding sequence is TGTGCCAGCAGCTGGGGACAGGTCCGGCATCAGGATGAGCAGTACTTC. It yields the protein CASSWGQVRHQDEQYF.

V is TRBV7-2 and J is TRBJ2-1; TRBD2 agrees at 11 bases. TRBJ2-7 explains the end of the DNA better; the J call may be wrong. CDR3 length equals 17 residues. Germline CDR1 reads SGHTA; CDR2 reads FQGNSA. CDR3 coding DNA: TGTGCCAGCAGCTCCAGGACTAGCGGGCTTAGCTACAATGAGCAGTACTTC. It specifies CASSSRTSGLSYNEQYF.

The V and J genes are TRBV28 and TRBJ2-1; the D call may be TRBD1 or TRBD2 (9 bases each). Trimming removed 6 bases from V and 10 bases from J, with 22 bases in between. Per germline, CDR1 MDHEN and CDR2 SYDVKM. This CDR3 is 15 amino acids long. Here the CDR3 reads CASSPGLAGTGEQFF. The CDR3 bases are TGTGCCAGCAGCCCTGGGCTAGCGGGGACAGGGGAGCAGTTCTTC.

This clonotype was counted a few times. V gene TRBV10-3 combines with J gene TRBJ1-3; D is undetermined. V was cut by 10 bases and J by 3 bases, with 16 bases left in between. There are 14 residues in the CDR3. Germline V CDR1 and CDR2: ENHRY, SYGVKD. CDR3 nucleotide sequence: TGTGCCACCCGTTATGAATTTGGTGGAAACACCATATATTTT. It yields the protein CATRYEFGGNTIYF.